The present entry profiles one T cell receptor beta chain with its context. The data belong to a study of blood T cell repertoires in COVID-19. The germline CDR1 and CDR2 sequences are LGHNA and YSLEER. The CDR3 is 16 amino acids. V lost 0 bases and J 6 bases, leaving 16 bases between the germline ends. Assay: immunoSEQ multiplex PCR; the TCRdb copy retains only in-frame clones and omits some. The profile covers about 110,000 clones, with around 81% appearing a single time and around a tenth taken by the ten largest. The TCR sequence derives from a woman between 65 and 79 years old with acute or convalescent COVID-19. The sample taken for sequencing was peripheral blood. The V and J genes are TRBV4-3 and TRBJ2-3; TRBD2 might be the D (5 bases). The CDR3 nucleotides are TGCGCCAGCAGCCAAGATTCCCTTTCAGGCGGGGATACGCAGTATTTT. This codes for CASSQDSLSGGDTQYF.